The source of this TCR beta chain is a study of CD8 T cells in ankylosing spondylitis. In TCRdb, the 5' RACE reads were re-called with MiXCR into one record per CDR3 protein. The sample carries approximately 440,000 distinct CDR3 sequences, roughly 18% recorded once. Overall study findings and caveats: In reactive arthritis synovial fluid and blood, some motif variants had been reported before. Peripheral blood held disease-linked clones only at relatively low frequency, and these were CD8+. Within matched ankylosing spondylitis synovial fluid, disease-linked clones were reportedly significantly enriched. What seemed typical of ankylosing spondylitis blood was a TCR beta motif built from about eight highly homologous variants.

As regards this clonotype: What it binds is not known.

Germline CDR1 and CDR2: MDHEN and SYDVKM. V lost 5 bases to trimming and J lost 0 bases, with 10 bases between them. This CDR3 region has 15 residues. The chain combines TRBV28 with TRBJ2-2, with D possibly called TRBD1 or TRBD2 (5 bases each). What was sequenced was blood, either unsorted or a sorted T cell fraction (not recorded which). The TCR sequence derives from a male donor with ankylosing spondylitis. Here the CDR3 DNA reads TGTGCCAGCAGTGGGACCGCCGCGAACACCGGGGAGCTGTTTTTT. It codes for CASSGTAANTGELFF. Filled out from reference TRBV28 and TRBJ2-2, the complete variable domain reads DVKVTQSSRYLVKRTGEKVFLECVQDMDHENMFWYRQDPGLGLRLIYFSYDVKMKEKGDIPEGYSVSREKKERFSLILESASTNQTSMYLCASSGTAANTGELFFGEGSRLTVL.